The source of this T cell receptor (beta chain) is a study of blood T cell repertoires in COVID-19. Study summary: Specimens from acute and convalescent COVID-19 originated in the United States, Italy and Spain. PBMCs, B-cell-depleted T cells, or T cells were the source of the cDNA or gDNA that made up the material.

Germline CDR1 SGHTA, CDR2 FQGNSA. Trimming cost V 1 base and J 8 bases, with 17 bases left between them. This CDR3 has 15 residues. As handled by the study authors: Amplified reference gene primers provided the basis for estimating nucleated cell counts. The table came from immunoSEQ multiplex PCR; TCRdb's copy has only in-frame clones and leaves some out. V, J and clone size derive from that table, while D and trimming were established from the DNA sequence. The sample gives hundreds of thousands of clones, approximately 84% of which show up once; 1.9% is in the top ten. The sequence was collected from a woman at least 80 years old with acute or convalescent COVID-19. The V and J genes are TRBV7-2 and TRBJ1-2; the D gene is possibly TRBD1 (6 bases). Sequenced sample: peripheral blood. The CDR3 loop reads CASSLDLGGAFGYTF. The CDR3 coding sequence is TGTGCCAGCAGCTTAGACCTGGGGGGGGCGTTCGGCTACACCTTC.